The 26 T cell receptor beta chains in this list originate from one sample, sequenced in a study of T cell changes during pregnancy in multiple sclerosis. Here immunoSEQ multiplex PCR was the method, and the copy in TCRdb shows in-frame clones only, minus some. The sample contains about 110,000 clones, 80% to 95% of which appear only once. Sequencing was performed on peripheral blood, taken after pregnancy. The receptors come from a female donor with multiple sclerosis, enrolled in a pregnancy study.

The sample holds one count of this clone. This chain joins TRBV7-3 and TRBJ1-4; D call uncertain. The CDR3 has 16 residues. The germline V and J ends were trimmed by 3 bases and 0 bases, with 11 bases remaining between them. In germline, CDR1 is SGHTA, CDR2 FQGTGA. The CDR3 nucleotides read TGTGCCAGCAGCTTTACTAGGGTCGCAACTAATGAAAAACTGTTTTTT. Residues: CASSFTRVATNEKLFF.

This clone is a singleton in its sample. The CDR3 sequence: CASSRPGQGAYEQFF. The DNA of the CDR3 is TGTGCCAGCAGCCGACCGGGACAGGGGGCTTATGAGCAGTTCTTC. The genes are TRBV11-3 and TRBJ2-1; TRBD1 matches at 12 bases. This CDR3 comprises 15 residues. With 5 bases clipped from V and 8 bases from J, the junction kept 7 bases outside the gene matches. CDR1 is SGHNT, CDR2 YENEEA, per germline.

Written as DNA, the CDR3 is TGTGCCAGCAGCTCACTTGGGACAACGAACACCGGGGAGCTGTTTTTT. Translating gives CASSSLGTTNTGELFF. V is TRBV27 and J is TRBJ2-2; D possibly corresponds to TRBD1 (6 bases). Germline CDR1 is MNHEY and CDR2 is SMNVEV (reference sequence). The CDR3 sequence is 16 residues long. V was clipped by 6 bases and J by 0 bases, with 14 bases between them.

This chain links TRBV29-1 with TRBJ1-2, with 8 bases fitting TRBD1. The germline V gene has CDR1 SQVTM and CDR2 ANQGSEA. This CDR3 contains 14 residues. V trimming: 2 bases; J trimming: 4 bases; junction bases outside the gene matches: 6. The DNA for the CDR3 is TGCAGCGTTGAATCAACAGGGGGTGGCTATGGCTACACCTTC. Translation: CSVESTGGGYGYTF.

This chain joins TRBV2 and TRBJ1-5; perhaps TRBD1 as D (6 bases). This CDR3 has 14 residues. CDR1 and CDR2 (germline): SNHLY, FYNNEI. V was pared by 2 bases and J by 5 bases, with 10 bases between. The CDR3 is CASSERDTYQPQHF. Written as DNA, the CDR3 is TGTGCCAGCAGTGAACGGGACACCTATCAGCCCCAGCATTTT.

This chain joins TRBV29-1 and TRBJ2-7; D uncertain. CDR1 and CDR2 (germline): SQVTM, ANQGSEA. The CDR3 runs 12 residues. V dropped 4 bases and J dropped 2 bases, with 9 bases sitting between them. Here the CDR3 reads CSVAGSTYEQYF. The CDR3 DNA is TGCAGCGTTGCTGGCAGTACCTACGAGCAGTACTTC.

This chain joins TRBV5-1 and TRBJ2-3; D ambiguous. Between the trimmed V and J ends, which lost 1 base and 6 bases, there was a span of 12 bases. The CDR3 loop spans 14 amino acids. Germline V lookup: CDR1 SGHRS, CDR2 YFSETQ. The CDR3 region has the DNA TGCGCCAGCAGCTTGTTGAACTCCTTGGATACGCAGTATTTT. It codes for CASSLLNSLDTQYF.

The chain has TRBV2 and TRBJ2-7; D possibly corresponds to TRBD2 (6 bases). The CDR3 spans 16 residues. Trimming took 4 bases from V and 0 from J, leaving 16 bases between them. Per germline, CDR1 SNHLY and CDR2 FYNNEI. The CDR3 region has the DNA TGTGCCAGCAGTGGGAAAAGGGACTGGTACTCCTACGAGCAGTACTTC. Its protein is CASSGKRDWYSYEQYF.

The chain employs TRBV19 and TRBJ1-5; no reliable D call. Between the trimmed V and J ends, which lost 5 bases and 0 bases, there was a span of 8 bases. Germline CDR1 and CDR2: LNHDA and SQIVND (reference sequence). The CDR3 has 14 amino acids. The DNA of the CDR3 is TGTGCCAGTAGTGGGCTGGTTAGCAATCAGCCCCAGCATTTT. Residues: CASSGLVSNQPQHF.

This clone was counted once. Sequence at one end of the junction differs from germline and may be a read error. V is TRBV7-9 and J is TRBJ2-1, with 10 bases lining up with TRBD2. Germline CDR1 is SEHNR and CDR2 is FQNEAQ (reference sequence). This CDR3 comprises 15 residues. CDR3 amino acids: CASSLASGGGNEQFF. The CDR3 DNA reads as TGTGCCAGCAGCCTAGCTAGCGGGGGAGGTAATGAGCAGTTCTTC.

The rearrangement links TRBV9 to TRBJ2-7; a possible D gene is TRBD1 (5 bases). Trimming pared 3 bases from V and 4 bases from J, leaving 11 bases between. This CDR3 region has 13 residues. Per the germline V gene, CDR1 is SGDLS and CDR2 is YYNGEE. CDR3 DNA: TGTGCCAGCAGCGCCCCAGGGATTTACGAGCAGTACTTC. Encoded protein: CASSAPGIYEQYF.

A word on this clone: Additional DNA sequences in this sample encode the identical CDR3. The chain recombines TRBV20-1 with TRBJ2-7, with D perhaps matching TRBD2 (5 bases). This CDR3 comprises 11 residues. V was trimmed by 3 bases and J by 4 bases, leaving 7 bases between them. CDR1 and CDR2 from the germline V gene are DFQATT and SNEGSKA (reference sequence). CDR3 in amino acids: CSASLAYEQYF. CDR3 in DNA: TGCAGTGCTAGCCTAGCTTACGAGCAGTACTTC.

This clone turned up a few times. The genes are TRBV6-5 and TRBJ1-3, with D unclear. The length of the CDR3 is 15 residues. From germline, CDR1 is MNHEY and CDR2 SVGAGI. V shed 5 bases and J shed 0 bases, with 11 bases lying between them. The CDR3 protein is CASSQTLSSGNTIYF. The CDR3 coding sequence is TGTGCCAGCAGTCAGACATTGAGCTCTGGAAACACCATATATTTT.

The genes are TRBV27 and TRBJ2-7, with 9 bases fitting TRBD1. CDR1 and CDR2 from the germline V gene are MNHEY and SMNVEV (reference sequence). V gave up 7 bases and J gave up 6 bases; unmatched junction bases: 13. The CDR3 has 15 amino acids. DNA of the CDR3: TGTGCCAGCATGGGACGGGGACAGGGCCGTCCCGAGCAGTACTTC. Translated, it gives CASMGRGQGRPEQYF.

The chain links TRBV4-1 to TRBJ2-1; D might be TRBD1 (6 bases). CDR3 length: 14 amino acids. Trimming left V 1 base short and J 4 bases short, with 8 bases between. CDR1 and CDR2 (germline): MGHRA, YSYEKL. CDR3 loop: CASSQGTGYNEQFF. CDR3 DNA sequence: TGCGCCAGCAGCCAAGGTACAGGGTACAATGAGCAGTTCTTC.

The CDR3 DNA is TGTGCCAGCAGTTACTCGCGGACAGTCAATCAGCCCCAGCATTTT. It translates to CASSYSRTVNQPQHF. The rearrangement links TRBV6-6 to TRBJ1-5; TRBD1 might be the D (6 bases). Germline V gene data show CDR1 as MNHNY and CDR2 as SVGAGI (reference sequence). Trimming pared 0 bases from V and 3 bases from J, leaving 9 bases between. There are 15 residues in the CDR3.

The chain links TRBV4-2 to TRBJ1-2; 7 bases line up with TRBD1. J was trimmed by 10 bases and V by 4 bases; bases with no gene match: 6. From germline, CDR1 is LGHNA and CDR2 YNFKEQ. This CDR3 is built from 12 residues. The CDR3 nucleotides are TGTGCCAGCAGCCGAGACAGGGCGGTCTACACCTTC. Residues: CASSRDRAVYTF.

Relative to its sample, this clone is medium-sized. The chain joins TRBV7-9 to TRBJ1-1, with D perhaps TRBD1 (6 bases). The CDR3 extends over 15 amino acids. Germline-derived CDR1 and CDR2 are SEHNR and FQNEAQ (reference sequence). V was trimmed by 4 bases and J by 0 bases, leaving 12 bases between them. DNA for the CDR3: TGTGCCAGCAGCTCAGGACCAGGGGTGAACACTGAAGCTTTCTTT. This translates into CASSSGPGVNTEAFF.

This sequence joins TRBV5-5 and TRBJ1-6, with 8 positions matching TRBD1. CDR1 and CDR2 (germline): SGHKS, YYEKEE (reference sequence). Unmatched junction bases numbered 9, after V lost 4 bases and J lost 9 bases. There are 15 residues in the CDR3. The CDR3 coding sequence is TGTGCCAGCAGCCCAGGGGGCCCCGGGGCTTCACCCCTCCACTTT. Its protein product is CASSPGGPGASPLHF.

This clone was counted once. The chain employs TRBV29-1 and TRBJ2-3, with TRBD1 as a possible D gene (5 bases). Trimming removed 7 bases from V and 2 bases from J, with 13 bases in between. This CDR3 is 13 amino acids long. Per the germline V gene, CDR1 is SQVTM and CDR2 is ANQGSEA. In DNA form, the CDR3 reads TGCAGCGAAGTAGCCAGGGTCACAGATACGCAGTATTTT. Protein product: CSEVARVTDTQYF.

This sequence joins TRBV4-1 and TRBJ1-6, with 12 bases that match TRBD1. Germline CDR1 reads MGHRA; CDR2 reads YSYEKL. The CDR3 is 16 residues long. Trimming removed 4 bases from V and 6 bases from J; junction bases left unmatched: 4. The CDR3 DNA reads as TGCGCCAGCAGCCGGGGACAGGGGGCGTTTAATTCACCCCTCCACTTT. The encoded protein is CASSRGQGAFNSPLHF.

This chain joins TRBV27 and TRBJ1-1; possibly TRBD1 for D (5 bases). The CDR3 has 14 residues. Germline V gene sequence: CDR1 MNHEY, CDR2 SMNVEV (reference sequence). V shed 4 bases and J shed 6 bases, with 15 bases lying between them. The CDR3 sequence is CASSSSQGVSEAFF. The CDR3 DNA is TGTGCCAGCAGTTCTTCCCAGGGCGTGTCTGAAGCTTTCTTT.

The chain uses TRBV7-6 and TRBJ2-7, with TRBD1 identical over 9 bases. Losses at the gene ends were 4 bases for V and 2 bases for J; bases not matched to a gene: 9. Germline V CDR1 and CDR2: SGHVS, FNYEAQ. The length of the CDR3 is 16 residues. CDR3 bases: TGTGCCAGCAGCTCGGCGGGGACAGGGCTGGCCTACGAGCAGTACTTC. Protein product: CASSSAGTGLAYEQYF.

J is TRBJ2-3 and V is TRBV11-2; 12 bases map to TRBD2. The CDR3 contains 16 residues. Germline assignment: CDR1 SGHAT and CDR2 FQNNGV. J gave up 0 bases and V 5 bases, and 3 bases lay outside the gene matches. The DNA for the CDR3 is TGTGCCAGCAGCCACCTAGCGGGGGGGAGCACAGATACGCAGTATTTT. This codes for CASSHLAGGSTDTQYF.

The rearrangement links TRBV15 to TRBJ2-1, with TRBD1 identical over 9 bases. Germline V CDR1 and CDR2: LNHNV, YYDKDF (reference sequence). V trimming: 1 base; J trimming: 8 bases; junction bases outside the gene matches: 6. The CDR3 has 15 amino acids. The CDR3 reads CATSRGRTGVDEQFF. In DNA form, the CDR3 reads TGTGCCACCAGCAGAGGAAGGACAGGGGTTGATGAGCAGTTCTTC.

The genes are TRBV5-4 and TRBJ1-1, with a weak D call TRBD1 (5 bases). V was shortened by 0 bases and J by 10 bases, with 16 bases between the two germline ends. The CDR3 has 14 amino acids. Germline CDR1 and CDR2: SGHNT and YYREEE (reference sequence). The CDR3 DNA follows: TGTGCCAGCAGCTTGGATTCCGGTGGGGGGAGAGCTTTCTTT. Its protein product is CASSLDSGGGRAFF. Complete variable domain (other parts from reference TRBV5-4 and TRBJ1-1): ETGVTQSPTHLIKTRGQQVTLRCSSQSGHNTVSWYQQALGQGPQFIFQYYREEENGRGNFPPRFSGLQFPNYSSELNVNALELDDSALYLCASSLDSGGGRAFFGQGTRLTVV.